Listed below are T cell receptor beta chains from one sample, sequenced in a study of blood T cell repertoires in COVID-19. Only in-frame clones appear in the TCRdb table, and some are missing; sequencing was by immunoSEQ multiplex PCR. Altogether 100,000 to 150,000 clones are present, roughly 88% being singletons, with the ten largest covering approximately 5%. The sequenced material came from peripheral blood. The receptors were gathered from a human donor in a cohort sampled during active COVID-19. Both conserved end residues are part of each CDR3. The D gene is left open where the match is weak. Rows may omit the clone size; those that give it use once, few, many or a size class.

NA	TRBV20-1	TRBJ2-1	NA	TGCAGTGCTAGTCTCCCCTACTGGAGTGAGAATGAGCAGTTCTTC	CSASLPYWSENEQFF
NA	TRBV7-3	TRBJ2-7	TRBD2	TGTGCCAGCAGCATCAAAGCGGGAGACGGGTCCTACGAGCAGTACTTC	CASSIKAGDGSYEQYF
NA	TRBV3-1/TRBV3-2	TRBJ1-1	NA	TGTGCCAGCAGATCGGTGAACACTGAAGCTTTCTTT	CASRSVNTEAFF
NA	TRBV6-2/TRBV6-3	TRBJ2-7	TRBD2	TGTGCCAGCAGTAAACTAGCGGGAGAACTCTACGAGCAGTACTTC	CASSKLAGELYEQYF
NA	TRBV5-1	TRBJ2-7	NA	TGCGCCAGCACCTGGGGTAGCGACGAGCAGTACTTC	CASTWGSDEQYF
NA	TRBV5-1	TRBJ2-1	TRBD2	TGCGCCAGCAGCAGTAGCGGGACCTCCTACAATGAGCAGTTCTTC	CASSSSGTSYNEQFF
NA	TRBV5-1	TRBJ1-1	NA	TGCGCCAGCAGCGTGACAGTTTCCACTGAAGCTTTCTTT	CASSVTVSTEAFF
NA	TRBV28	TRBJ2-1	TRBD2	TGTGCCAGCAGTTCGGGACTAGCGGGAGGAGGTGAGCAGTTCTTC	CASSSGLAGGGEQFF
NA	TRBV19	TRBJ2-5	NA	TGTGCCAGTAGAGACAGCGATACTCAAGAGACCCAGTACTTC	CASRDSDTQETQYF
NA	TRBV6-5	TRBJ1-3	NA	TGTGCCAGCAGTTACGACAGAGCTGGAAACACCATATATTTT	CASSYDRAGNTIYF
NA	TRBV12-5	TRBJ2-2	NA	TGTGCTAGTGGTTTGGGACTAGTAGGTACCGGGGAGCTGTTTTTT	CASGLGLVGTGELFF
NA	TRBV7-9	TRBJ2-3	NA	TGTGCCAGCAGCCCCAGCGGACCCACAGATACGCAGTATTTT	CASSPSGPTDTQYF
NA	TRBV5-1	TRBJ1-4	NA	TGCGCCAGCCGGGGACAAGAGGGTGAAAAACTGTTTTTT	CASRGQEGEKLFF
NA	TRBV2	TRBJ1-1	TRBD1	TGTGCCAGCACGCAGGGGGCAAAGGACACTGAAGCTTTCTTT	CASTQGAKDTEAFF
NA	TRBV4-1	TRBJ2-7	NA	TGCGCCAGCAGCCACATCGGGACACGTCTTTCCTACGAGCAGTACTTC	CASSHIGTRLSYEQYF
NA	TRBV7-8	TRBJ2-1	NA	TGTGCCAGCAGCTTGAGGCTGGCAGTTAGCTCCTACAATGAGCAGTTCTTC	CASSLRLAVSSYNEQFF
NA	TRBV30	TRBJ2-7	TRBD2	TGTGCCTGGAGTGTTGGACTAGCGATCTACGAGCAGTACTTC	CAWSVGLAIYEQYF
NA	TRBV13	TRBJ1-4	TRBD1	TGTGCCAGCAGCACCGACAGGGGGCCTGAAAAACTGTTTTTT	CASSTDRGPEKLFF
NA	TRBV28	TRBJ1-5	NA	TGTGCCAGCAGTCGAGTGTCCGGCAATCAGCCCCAGCATTTT	CASSRVSGNQPQHF
NA	TRBV7-9	TRBJ2-1	TRBD2	TGTGCCAGCAGCTTAGATCTAGCGGGGGGGTACAATGAGCAGTTCTTC	CASSLDLAGGYNEQFF
NA	TRBV18	TRBJ2-5	TRBD1	TGTGCCAGCTCTCAGGGGGTTCAAGAGACCCAGTACTTC	CASSQGVQETQYF
NA	TRBV9	TRBJ2-7	NA	TGTGCCAGCAGCCCCGTTAACTCCTACGAGCAGTACTTC	CASSPVNSYEQYF
NA	TRBV28	TRBJ2-4	NA	TGTGCCACCGCGACCCCGCGGGGAGCCAAAAACATTCAGTACTTC	CATATPRGAKNIQYF
NA	TRBV7-9	TRBJ2-3	NA	TGTGCCAGCAGCGTACTAGCTGGATGGGCAGATACGCAGTATTTT	CASSVLAGWADTQYF
NA	TRBV6-6	TRBJ2-7	NA	TGTGCCAGCAGTTCCACCTACGAGCAGTACTTC	CASSSTYEQYF
few	TRBV10-2	TRBJ2-7	NA	TGCGCCAGCAGTGATAGGACTGGTACTACCTACGAGCAGTACTTC	CASSDRTGTTYEQYF
NA	TRBV5-1	TRBJ2-1	NA	TGCGCCAGCAGCTTGGACCCCACTAGGTTGTACAATGAGCAGTTCTTC	CASSLDPTRLYNEQFF
NA	TRBV7-9	TRBJ2-6	NA	TGTGCCAGCAGCTTAGCTAGACAGGAAAGCCGCTCTGGGGCCAACGTCCTGACTTTC	CASSLARQESRSGANVLTF
NA	TRBV4-3	TRBJ2-1	TRBD2	TGCGCCAGCAGCCAAGACCGGGACTACTACAATGAGCAGTTCTTC	CASSQDRDYYNEQFF
NA	TRBV30	TRBJ1-1	TRBD1	TGTGCCTGGAGGGGACAGGGGAACACTGAAGCTTTCTTT	CAWRGQGNTEAFF
NA	TRBV28	TRBJ1-5	TRBD1	TGTACGACAGGGGAGGCGGGGCTCAATCAGCCCCAGCATTTT	CTTGEAGLNQPQHF
few	TRBV4-1	TRBJ2-7	TRBD2	TGCGCCAGCAGCAAGAGGAGCGGGAGCTCCAGATACGAGCTGTACTTC	CASSKRSGSSRYELYF
NA	TRBV19	TRBJ1-1	TRBD1	TGTGCCAGTAGTAATGGGCGGACAGGGAACACTGAAGCTTTCTTT	CASSNGRTGNTEAFF
NA	TRBV10-3	TRBJ1-2	TRBD1	TGTGCCATCAAGCGGACAGGGGAGGACTATGGCTACACCTTC	CAIKRTGEDYGYTF
NA	TRBV7-2	TRBJ1-1	TRBD1	TGTGCCAGCAGCGCGACAGGGGGCTGGAGTACTGAAGCTTTCTTT	CASSATGGWSTEAFF
NA	TRBV30	TRBJ2-2	NA	TGTGCCTGGTATACGGGACTTTTATACACCGGGGAGCTGTTTTTT	CAWYTGLLYTGELFF
few	TRBV28	TRBJ1-5	NA	TGTGCCAGCAGTTTAGGGCAGGATAGCAATCAGCCCCAGCATTTT	CASSLGQDSNQPQHF
few	TRBV7-9	TRBJ2-1	TRBD1	TGTGCCAGCAGCTCCTGGGACAGGGATCGCAATGAGCAGTTCTTC	CASSSWDRDRNEQFF
NA	TRBV7-9	TRBJ1-1	NA	TGTGCCAGCAACAGATTCATGAACACTGAAGCTTTCTTT	CASNRFMNTEAFF
NA	TRBV20-1	TRBJ2-2	NA	TGCAGTGCAAGTAGCGGCCTTTACACCGGGGAGCTGTTTTTT	CSASSGLYTGELFF
many	TRBV6-6	TRBJ1-5	TRBD1	TGTGCCAGCAGTCGGACAGGGTGGCAGCCCCAGCATTTT	CASSRTGWQPQHF
few	TRBV30	TRBJ2-7	TRBD1	TGTGCCTGGACCCGGGACAGAGTCTACGAGCAGTACTTC	CAWTRDRVYEQYF
few	TRBV24-1	TRBJ1-1	NA	TGTGCCACCCTGGGCCCCAGGAACACTGAAGCTTTCTTT	CATLGPRNTEAFF